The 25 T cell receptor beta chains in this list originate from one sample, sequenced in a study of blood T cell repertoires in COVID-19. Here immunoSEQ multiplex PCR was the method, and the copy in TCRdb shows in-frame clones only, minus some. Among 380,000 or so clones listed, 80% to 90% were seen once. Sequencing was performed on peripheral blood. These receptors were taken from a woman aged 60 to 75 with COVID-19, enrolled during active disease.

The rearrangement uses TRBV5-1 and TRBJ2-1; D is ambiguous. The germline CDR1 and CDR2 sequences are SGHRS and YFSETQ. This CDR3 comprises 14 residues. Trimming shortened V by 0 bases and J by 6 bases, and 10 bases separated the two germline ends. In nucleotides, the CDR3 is TGCGCCAGCAGCTTGGAGTTGAGGCGCAATGAGCAGTTCTTC. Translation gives CASSLELRRNEQFF.

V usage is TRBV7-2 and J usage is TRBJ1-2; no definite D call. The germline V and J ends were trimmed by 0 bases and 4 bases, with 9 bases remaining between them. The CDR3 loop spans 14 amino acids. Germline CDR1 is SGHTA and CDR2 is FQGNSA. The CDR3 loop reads CASSLARGSYGYTF. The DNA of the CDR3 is TGTGCCAGCAGCTTAGCGCGAGGAAGCTATGGCTACACCTTC.

In DNA, the CDR3 is TGTGCCAGCAGTGAAGCGCGGGGACTATCGCTGGGGCAGTACTTC. Amino acids: CASSEARGLSLGQYF. The chain is built from TRBV6-1 and TRBJ2-7, with 7 bases identical to TRBD2. Looked up from germline, CDR1 is MNHNS and CDR2 is SASEGT. The CDR3 extends over 15 amino acids. The trim removed 0 bases at V and 9 bases at J, leaving 11 bases unmatched.

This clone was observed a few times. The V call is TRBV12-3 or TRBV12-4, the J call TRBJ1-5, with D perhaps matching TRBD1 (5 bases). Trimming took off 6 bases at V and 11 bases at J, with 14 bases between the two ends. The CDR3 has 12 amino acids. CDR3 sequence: CASRDNRGAQHF. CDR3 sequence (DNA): TGTGCCAGCAGGGACAATCGGGGGGCCCAGCATTTT.

CDR3 sequence (DNA): TGTGCCAGCCTTAGCGTCCAGGTTGGCTACACCTTC. Translating it yields CASLSVQVGYTF. The J gene is TRBJ1-2, the V gene TRBV6-5; D gene uncertain. This CDR3 contains 12 residues. V lost 8 bases and J 7 bases, leaving 14 bases between the germline ends. The V gene's germline CDR1 is MNHEY and CDR2 SVGAGI.

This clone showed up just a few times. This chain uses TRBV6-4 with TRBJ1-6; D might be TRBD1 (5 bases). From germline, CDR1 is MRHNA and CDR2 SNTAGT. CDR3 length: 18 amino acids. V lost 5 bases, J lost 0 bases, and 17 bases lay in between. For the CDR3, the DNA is TGTGCCAGCAGTCGCCCGGACACTCAGAGCTCCTATAATTCACCCCTCCACTTT. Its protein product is CASSRPDTQSSYNSPLHF.

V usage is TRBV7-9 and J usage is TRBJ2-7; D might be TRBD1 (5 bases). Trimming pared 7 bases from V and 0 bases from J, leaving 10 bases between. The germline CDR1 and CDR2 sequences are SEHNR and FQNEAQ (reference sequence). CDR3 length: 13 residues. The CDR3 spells CASKDSSSYEQYF. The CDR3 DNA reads TGTGCCAGCAAAGACAGTAGCTCCTACGAGCAGTACTTC.

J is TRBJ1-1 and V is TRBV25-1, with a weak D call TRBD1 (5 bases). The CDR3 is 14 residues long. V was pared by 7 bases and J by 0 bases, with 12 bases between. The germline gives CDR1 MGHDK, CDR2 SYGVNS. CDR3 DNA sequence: TGTGCCAGCACAGGGATGAACGTGAACACTGAAGCTTTCTTT. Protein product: CASTGMNVNTEAFF.

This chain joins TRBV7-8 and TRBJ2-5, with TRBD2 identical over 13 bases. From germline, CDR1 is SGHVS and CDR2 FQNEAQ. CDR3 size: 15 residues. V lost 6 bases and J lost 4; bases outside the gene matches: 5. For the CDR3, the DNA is TGTGCCAGCAGACATCGACTAGCGGGGGGAGAGACCCAGTACTTC. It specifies CASRHRLAGGETQYF.

The CDR3 spells CASSGGFSGNTIYF. The CDR3 DNA sequence: TGTGCCAGCAGTGGCGGGTTCTCTGGAAACACCATATATTTT. The chain uses TRBV27 and TRBJ1-3; no definite D call. V lost 5 bases and J 0 bases, leaving 8 bases between the germline ends. Germline loops: CDR1 MNHEY, CDR2 SMNVEV (reference sequence). This CDR3 is 14 amino acids long.

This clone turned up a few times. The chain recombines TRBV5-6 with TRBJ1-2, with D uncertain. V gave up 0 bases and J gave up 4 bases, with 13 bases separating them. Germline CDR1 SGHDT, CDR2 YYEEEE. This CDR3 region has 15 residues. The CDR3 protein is CASSLERRQGYGYTF. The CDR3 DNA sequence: TGTGCCAGCAGCTTGGAGCGTCGGCAAGGCTATGGCTACACCTTC.

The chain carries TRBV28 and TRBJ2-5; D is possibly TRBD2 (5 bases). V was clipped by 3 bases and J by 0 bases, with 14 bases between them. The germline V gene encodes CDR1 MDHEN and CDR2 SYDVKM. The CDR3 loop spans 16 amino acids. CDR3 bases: TGTGCCAGCAGTTTTCCCGGGATCCAGTACCAAGAGACCCAGTACTTC. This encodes CASSFPGIQYQETQYF.

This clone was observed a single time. CDR3 coding DNA: TGTGCCAGCAGCTGGGGGGGATCCTCCTCTGGAAACACCATATATTTT. Its protein product is CASSWGGSSSGNTIYF. This rearrangement joins TRBV5-4 to TRBJ1-3; D is perhaps TRBD1 (5 bases). Germline values: CDR1 SGHNT, CDR2 YYREEE (reference sequence). This CDR3 has 16 residues. Trimming removed 3 bases from V and 0 bases from J, with 13 bases in between.

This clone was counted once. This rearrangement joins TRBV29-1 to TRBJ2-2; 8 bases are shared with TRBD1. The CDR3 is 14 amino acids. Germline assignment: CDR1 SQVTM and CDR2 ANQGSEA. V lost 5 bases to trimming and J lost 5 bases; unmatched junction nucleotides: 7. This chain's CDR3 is CSVPTGVITGELFF. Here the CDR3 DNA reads TGCAGCGTTCCGACAGGGGTAATAACCGGGGAGCTGTTTTTT.

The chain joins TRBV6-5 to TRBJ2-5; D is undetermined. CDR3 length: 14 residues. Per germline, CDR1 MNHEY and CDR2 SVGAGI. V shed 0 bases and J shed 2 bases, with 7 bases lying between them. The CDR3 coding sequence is TGTGCCAGCAGTTACTCCGACTTTCAAGAGACCCAGTACTTC. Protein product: CASSYSDFQETQYF.

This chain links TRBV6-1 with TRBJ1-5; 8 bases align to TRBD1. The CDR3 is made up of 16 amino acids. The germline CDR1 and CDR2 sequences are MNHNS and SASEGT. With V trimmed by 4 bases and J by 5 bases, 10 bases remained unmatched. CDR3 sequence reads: CASSATRAGGHQPQHF. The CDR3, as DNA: TGTGCCAGCAGTGCGACAAGGGCAGGGGGCCATCAGCCCCAGCATTTT.

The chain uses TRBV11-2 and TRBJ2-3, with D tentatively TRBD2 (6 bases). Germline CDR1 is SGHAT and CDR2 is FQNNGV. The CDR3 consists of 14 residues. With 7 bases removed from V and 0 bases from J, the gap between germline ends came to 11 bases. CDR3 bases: TGTGCCAGCAAACCCGGGACTAGCACAGATACGCAGTATTTT. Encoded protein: CASKPGTSTDTQYF.

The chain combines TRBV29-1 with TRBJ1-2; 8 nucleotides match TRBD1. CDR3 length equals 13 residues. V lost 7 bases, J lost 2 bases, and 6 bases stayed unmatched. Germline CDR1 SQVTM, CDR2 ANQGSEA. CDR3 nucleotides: TGCAGCGCCCGGACAGGGCGAAACTATGGCTACACCTTC. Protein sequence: CSARTGRNYGYTF.

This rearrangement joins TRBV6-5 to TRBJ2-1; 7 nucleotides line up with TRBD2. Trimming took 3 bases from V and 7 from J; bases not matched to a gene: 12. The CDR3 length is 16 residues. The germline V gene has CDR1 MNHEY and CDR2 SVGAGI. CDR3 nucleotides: TGTGCCAGCAGTTATGGCAGAGCGGGGTCGATGAATGAGCAGTTCTTC. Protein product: CASSYGRAGSMNEQFF.

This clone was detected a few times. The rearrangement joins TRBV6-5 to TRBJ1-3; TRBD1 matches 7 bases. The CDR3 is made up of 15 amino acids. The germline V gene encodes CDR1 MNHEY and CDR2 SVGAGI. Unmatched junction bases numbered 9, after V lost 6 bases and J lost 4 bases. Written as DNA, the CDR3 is TGTGCCAGCAGGGGAAAGACAGGGACGGGAAACACCATATATTTT. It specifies CASRGKTGTGNTIYF.

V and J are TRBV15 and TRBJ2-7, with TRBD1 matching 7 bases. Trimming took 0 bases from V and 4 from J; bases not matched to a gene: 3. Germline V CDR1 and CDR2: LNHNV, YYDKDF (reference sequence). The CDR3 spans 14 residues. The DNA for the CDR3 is TGTGCCACCAGCAGAGAGACAGGGTTGTACGAGCAGTACTTC. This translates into CATSRETGLYEQYF.

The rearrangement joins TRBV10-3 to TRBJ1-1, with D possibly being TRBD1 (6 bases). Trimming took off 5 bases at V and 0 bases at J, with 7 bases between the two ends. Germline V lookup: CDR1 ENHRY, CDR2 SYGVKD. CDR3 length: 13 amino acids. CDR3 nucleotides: TGTGCCATCAGTAGGGGGATGAACACTGAAGCTTTCTTT. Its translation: CAISRGMNTEAFF.

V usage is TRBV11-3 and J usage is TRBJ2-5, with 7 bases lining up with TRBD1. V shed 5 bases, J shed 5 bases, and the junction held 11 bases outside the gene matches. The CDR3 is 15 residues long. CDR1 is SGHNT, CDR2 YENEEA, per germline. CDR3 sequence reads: CASSPRTGPGETQYF. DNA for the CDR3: TGTGCCAGCAGCCCCCGGACAGGCCCTGGGGAGACCCAGTACTTC.

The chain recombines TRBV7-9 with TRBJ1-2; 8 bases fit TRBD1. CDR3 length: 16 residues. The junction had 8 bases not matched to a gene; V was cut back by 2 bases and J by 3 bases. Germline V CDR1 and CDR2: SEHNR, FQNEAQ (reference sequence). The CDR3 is CASSLSVSGGDYGYTF. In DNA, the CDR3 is TGTGCCAGCAGCTTATCGGTCTCAGGGGGCGACTATGGCTACACCTTC. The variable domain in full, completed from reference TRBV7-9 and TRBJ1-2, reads DTGVSQNPRHKITKRGQNVTFRCDPISEHNRLYWYRQTLGQGPEFLTYFQNEAQLEKSRLLSDRFSAERPKGSFSTLEIQRTEQGDSAMYLCASSLSVSGGDYGYTFGSGTRLTVV.

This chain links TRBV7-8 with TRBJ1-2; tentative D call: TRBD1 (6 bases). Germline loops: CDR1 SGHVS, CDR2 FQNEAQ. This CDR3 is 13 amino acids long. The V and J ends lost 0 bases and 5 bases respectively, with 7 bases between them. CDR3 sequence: CASSLATGYGYTF. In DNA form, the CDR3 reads TGTGCCAGCAGCTTAGCTACAGGGTATGGCTACACCTTC. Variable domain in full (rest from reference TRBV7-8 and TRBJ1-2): GAGVSQSPRYKVAKRGQDVALRCDPISGHVSLFWYQQALGQGPEFLTYFQNEAQLDKSGLPSDRFFAERPEGSVSTLKIQRTQQEDSAVYLCASSLATGYGYTFGSGTRLTVV.